This T cell receptor beta chain derives from a study of blood T cell repertoires in COVID-19. Background on the study: The United States, Italy and Spain were the sources of the acute and convalescent COVID-19 samples. The analysed material was cDNA or gDNA that came from T cells, B-cell-depleted T cells, or PBMCs.

In the original workflow: Reference gene primers were amplified, and this amplification served to estimate nucleated cell counts. Generated by immunoSEQ multiplex PCR, the TCRdb table keeps only in-frame clones and is missing some. V, J and clone size reflect that table, while D and trimming were determined from the DNA. Found here are 55,000 to 80,000 clones, 85% to 90% of them singletons; the top ten hold 0.9% to 1.2%. The junction had 3 bases not matched to a gene; V was cut back by 4 bases and J by 2 bases. Germline loops: CDR1 SGHRS, CDR2 YFSETQ. This CDR3 is 14 amino acids long. The V and J genes are TRBV5-1 and TRBJ2-7; 10 bases fit TRBD1. This clonotype was obtained from a man aged 65-85 years with acute or convalescent COVID-19. Source material: peripheral blood. The CDR3 DNA reads TGCGCCAGCAGCCAGACAGGGGGCCCCTACGAGCAGTACTTC. Translating gives CASSQTGGPYEQYF.